This T cell receptor beta chain was observed in a study of cytotoxic CD8 clonotypes in ibrutinib-treated CLL. The wider study: Responses comprised 24 partial and 2 complete; at median approximately six years, about 15 remained remitted and approximately 12 progressed.

Findings and caveats of the study: The study found clonality rose at ibrutinib response, then fell toward baseline at progression. Stable or contracted on treatment, public clonotypes were also uncommon.

In regard to this clone: Its target is not known.

T cells were sequenced at a targeted depth of 1 in 200,000 to 1 in 1 million. TCRdb's copy holds only in-frame clones and misses some; the assay was immunoSEQ multiplex PCR. This sample carries more than 140,000 clones, roughly 80% of them seen once, and the ten largest clones take around 30%. V was trimmed by 7 bases and J by 3 bases, leaving 12 bases between them. The CDR3 extends over 13 amino acids. Germline values: CDR1 SGHRS, CDR2 YFSETQ. The J gene is TRBJ2-3, the V gene TRBV5-1; possibly TRBD2 for D (6 bases). This sample comprised PBMCs, obtained after 12 months of ibrutinib treatment. The clonotype comes from a human donor with chronic lymphocytic leukemia. CDR3 residues: CASLHAGTDTQYF. The CDR3, as DNA: TGCGCCAGCCTCCACGCGGGAACAGATACGCAGTATTTT.